One TCR beta chain is described in this entry. Its cognate antigen is unknown. The observed sequence ends 3 residues before the CDR3 terminus, with the missing tail filled in from the germline J gene. The data were obtained in a study of Tregs in tolerant kidney transplant recipients. General study results and limits: The most relevant donor-specific Treg TCRbeta repertoire apparently came from expansion with activated donor B cells. Few patients were studied, so findings need validation in larger groups.

Repertoires were generated with immunoSEQ multiplex PCR, while TCRdb's copy carries only in-frame clones and drops some. The sample has approximately 11,000 clones, and its top ten clones hold roughly 26%. The CDR3 has 13 residues. In germline, CDR1 is SEHNR, CDR2 FQNEAQ (reference sequence). V gave up 9 bases and J gave up 5 bases, with 16 bases separating them. Recipients received nonmyeloablative bone marrow transplants from related graft donors, with transient mixed chimerism. This specimen was CD8+ T cells from blood (PBMCs), taken 24 months after the transplant. V is TRBV7-9 and J is TRBJ1-1, with a weak D call TRBD1 (5 bases). This TCR derives from a human patient who received a combined kidney and bone marrow transplant. Some T cells may be the graft donor's. The chain's CDR3 is CASTNGGSTEAFF. The CDR3 bases that were read are TGTGCCAGTACGAACGGGGGTAGTACTGAA.